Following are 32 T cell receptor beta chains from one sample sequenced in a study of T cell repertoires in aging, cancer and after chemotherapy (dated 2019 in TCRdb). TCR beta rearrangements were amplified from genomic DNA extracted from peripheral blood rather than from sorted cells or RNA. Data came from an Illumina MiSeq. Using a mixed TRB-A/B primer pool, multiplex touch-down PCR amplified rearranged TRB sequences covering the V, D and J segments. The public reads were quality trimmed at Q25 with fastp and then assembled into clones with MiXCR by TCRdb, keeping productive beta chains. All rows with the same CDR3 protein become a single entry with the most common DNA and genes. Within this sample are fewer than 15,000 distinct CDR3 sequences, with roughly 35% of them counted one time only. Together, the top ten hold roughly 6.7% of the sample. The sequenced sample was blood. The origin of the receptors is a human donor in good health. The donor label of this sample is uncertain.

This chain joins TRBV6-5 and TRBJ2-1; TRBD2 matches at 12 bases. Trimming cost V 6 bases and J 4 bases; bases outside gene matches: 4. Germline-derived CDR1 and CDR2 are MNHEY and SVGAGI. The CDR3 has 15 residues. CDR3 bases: TGTGCCAGCAGCCTCCTAGCGGGGGGGTACAATGAGCAGTTCTTC. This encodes CASSLLAGGYNEQFF.

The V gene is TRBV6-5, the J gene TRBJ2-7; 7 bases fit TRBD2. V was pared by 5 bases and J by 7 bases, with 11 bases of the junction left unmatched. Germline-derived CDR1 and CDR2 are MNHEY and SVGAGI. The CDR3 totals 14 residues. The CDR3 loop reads CASSPLAEGGEQYF. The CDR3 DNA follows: TGTGCCAGCAGTCCTCTAGCGGAGGGTGGGGAGCAGTACTTC.

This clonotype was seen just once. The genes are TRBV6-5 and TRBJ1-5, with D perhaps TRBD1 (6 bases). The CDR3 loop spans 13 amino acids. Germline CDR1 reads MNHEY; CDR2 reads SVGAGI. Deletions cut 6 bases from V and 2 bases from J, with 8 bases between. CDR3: CASRPGGNQPQHF. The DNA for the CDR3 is TGTGCCAGCAGACCAGGGGGCAATCAGCCCCAGCATTTT.

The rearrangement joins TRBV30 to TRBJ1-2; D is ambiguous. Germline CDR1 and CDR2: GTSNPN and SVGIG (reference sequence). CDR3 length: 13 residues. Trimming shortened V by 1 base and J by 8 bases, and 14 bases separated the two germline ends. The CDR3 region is CAWSGYSGSGYTF. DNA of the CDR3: TGTGCCTGGAGTGGCTATTCGGGGTCCGGCTACACCTTC.

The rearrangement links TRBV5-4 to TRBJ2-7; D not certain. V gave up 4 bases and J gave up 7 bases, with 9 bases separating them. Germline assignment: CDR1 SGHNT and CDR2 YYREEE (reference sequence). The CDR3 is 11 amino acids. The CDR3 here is CASSLLDEQYF. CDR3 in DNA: TGTGCCAGCAGCCTTTTGGATGAGCAGTACTTC.

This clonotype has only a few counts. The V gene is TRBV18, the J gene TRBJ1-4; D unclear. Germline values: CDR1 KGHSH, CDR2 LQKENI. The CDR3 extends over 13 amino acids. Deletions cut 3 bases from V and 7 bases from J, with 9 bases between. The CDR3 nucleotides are TGTGCCAGCTCACCGATTCGTGGTGAAAAACTGTTTTTT. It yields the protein CASSPIRGEKLFF. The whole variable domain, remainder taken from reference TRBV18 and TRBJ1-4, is NAGVMQNPRHLVRRRGQEARLRCSPMKGHSHVYWYRQLPEEGLKFMVYLQKENIIDESGMPKERFSAEFPKEGPSILRIQQVVRGDSAAYFCASSPIRGEKLFFGSGTQLSVL.

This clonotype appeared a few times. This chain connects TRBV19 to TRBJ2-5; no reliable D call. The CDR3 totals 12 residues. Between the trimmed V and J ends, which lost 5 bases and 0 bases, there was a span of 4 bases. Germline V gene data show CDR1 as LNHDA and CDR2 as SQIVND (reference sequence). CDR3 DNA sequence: TGTGCCAGTAGTTTTCACCAAGAGACCCAGTACTTC. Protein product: CASSFHQETQYF.

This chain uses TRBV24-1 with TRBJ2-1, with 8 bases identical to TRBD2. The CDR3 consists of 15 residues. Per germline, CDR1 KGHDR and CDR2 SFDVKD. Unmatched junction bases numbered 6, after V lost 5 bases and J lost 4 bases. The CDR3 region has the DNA TGTGCCACCAGTGGGTCCGGGGGGGATTACAATGAGCAGTTCTTC. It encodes CATSGSGGDYNEQFF.

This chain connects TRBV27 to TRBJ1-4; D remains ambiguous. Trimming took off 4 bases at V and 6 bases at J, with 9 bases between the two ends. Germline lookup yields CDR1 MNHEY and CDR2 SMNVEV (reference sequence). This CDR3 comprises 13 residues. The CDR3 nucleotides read TGTGCCAGCAGTTCCCGGACTGATGAAAAACTGTTTTTT. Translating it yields CASSSRTDEKLFF.

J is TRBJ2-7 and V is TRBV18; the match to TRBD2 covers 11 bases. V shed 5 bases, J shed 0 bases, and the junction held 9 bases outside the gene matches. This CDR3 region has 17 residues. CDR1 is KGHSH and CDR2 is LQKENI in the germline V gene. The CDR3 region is CASSYGTSGFSSYEQYF. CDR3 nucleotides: TGTGCCAGCTCATACGGGACTAGCGGTTTTAGCTCCTACGAGCAGTACTTC.

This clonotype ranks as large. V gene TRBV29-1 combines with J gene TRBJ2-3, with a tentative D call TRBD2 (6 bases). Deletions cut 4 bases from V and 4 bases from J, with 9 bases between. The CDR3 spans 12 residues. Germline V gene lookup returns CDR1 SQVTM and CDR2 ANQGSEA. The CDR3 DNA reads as TGCAGCGTTGCTGGGGAGGCAGATACGCAGTATTTT. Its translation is CSVAGEADTQYF.

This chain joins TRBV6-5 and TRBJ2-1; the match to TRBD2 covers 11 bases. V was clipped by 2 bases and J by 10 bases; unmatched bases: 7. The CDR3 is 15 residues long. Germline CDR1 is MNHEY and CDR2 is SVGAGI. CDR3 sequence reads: CASSYTSGSSYEQFF. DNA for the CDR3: TGTGCCAGCAGTTACACTAGCGGGAGCTCCTACGAGCAGTTCTTC.

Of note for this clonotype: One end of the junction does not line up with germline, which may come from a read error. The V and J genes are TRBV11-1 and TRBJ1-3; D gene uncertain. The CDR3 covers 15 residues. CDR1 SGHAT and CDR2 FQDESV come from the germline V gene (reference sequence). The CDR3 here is CVSSQGHLSGNTIYF. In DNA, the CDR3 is TGTGTCAGCAGCCAAGGGCACCTCTCTGGAAACACCATATATTTT.

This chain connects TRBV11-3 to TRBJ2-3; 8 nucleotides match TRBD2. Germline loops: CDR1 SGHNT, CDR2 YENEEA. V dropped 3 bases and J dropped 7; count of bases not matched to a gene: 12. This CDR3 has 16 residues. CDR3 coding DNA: TGTGCCAGCAGCTTTCGGGGGGGGGGGGGGGCCAATACGCAGTATTTT. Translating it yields CASSFRGGGGANTQYF.

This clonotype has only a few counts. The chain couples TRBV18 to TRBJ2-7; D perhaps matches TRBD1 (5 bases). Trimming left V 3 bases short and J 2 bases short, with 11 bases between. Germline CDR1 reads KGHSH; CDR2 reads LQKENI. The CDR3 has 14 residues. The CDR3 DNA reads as TGTGCCAGCTCACCGGCGACAGTCCCCTACGAGCAGTACTTC. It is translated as CASSPATVPYEQYF.

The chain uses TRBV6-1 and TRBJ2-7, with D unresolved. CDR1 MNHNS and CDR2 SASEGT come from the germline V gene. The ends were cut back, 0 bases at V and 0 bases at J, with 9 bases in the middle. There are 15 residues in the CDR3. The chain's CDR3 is CASSEAPDGSYEQYF. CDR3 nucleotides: TGTGCCAGCAGTGAAGCCCCGGACGGCTCCTACGAGCAGTACTTC.

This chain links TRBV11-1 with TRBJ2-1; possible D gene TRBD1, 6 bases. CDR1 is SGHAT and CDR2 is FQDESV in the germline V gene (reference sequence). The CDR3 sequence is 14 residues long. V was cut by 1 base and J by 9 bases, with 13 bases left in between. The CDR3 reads CASSLVRGKFEQFF. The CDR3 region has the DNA TGTGCCAGCAGCTTAGTCAGGGGAAAGTTTGAGCAGTTCTTC.

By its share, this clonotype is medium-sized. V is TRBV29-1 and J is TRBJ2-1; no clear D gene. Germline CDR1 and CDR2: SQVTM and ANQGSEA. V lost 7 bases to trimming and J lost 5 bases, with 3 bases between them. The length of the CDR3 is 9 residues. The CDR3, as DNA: TGCAGCGCCGACAATGAGCAGTTCTTC. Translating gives CSADNEQFF.

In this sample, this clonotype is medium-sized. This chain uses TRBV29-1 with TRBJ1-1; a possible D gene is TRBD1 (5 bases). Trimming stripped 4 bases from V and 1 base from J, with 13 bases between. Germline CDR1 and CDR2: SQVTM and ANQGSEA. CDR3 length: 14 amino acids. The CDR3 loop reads CSVVPGRRNTEAFF. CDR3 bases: TGCAGCGTTGTACCGGGACGGAGGAACACTGAAGCTTTCTTT.

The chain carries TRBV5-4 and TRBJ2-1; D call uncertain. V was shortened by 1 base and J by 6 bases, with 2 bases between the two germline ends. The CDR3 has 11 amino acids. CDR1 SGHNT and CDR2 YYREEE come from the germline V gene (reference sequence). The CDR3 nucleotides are TGTGCCAGCAGCTTGCTCAATGAGCAGTTCTTC. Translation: CASSLLNEQFF.

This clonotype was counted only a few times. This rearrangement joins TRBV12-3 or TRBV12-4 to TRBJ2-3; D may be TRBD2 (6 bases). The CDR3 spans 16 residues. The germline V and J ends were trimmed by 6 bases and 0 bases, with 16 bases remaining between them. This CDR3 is CASREGGRGSTDTQYF. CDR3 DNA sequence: TGTGCCAGCAGGGAAGGAGGGCGAGGGAGCACAGATACGCAGTATTTT.

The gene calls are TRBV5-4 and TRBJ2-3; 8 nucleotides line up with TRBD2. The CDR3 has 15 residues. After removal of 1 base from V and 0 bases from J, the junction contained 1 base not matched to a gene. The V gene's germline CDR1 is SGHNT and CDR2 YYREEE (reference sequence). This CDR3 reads CASSLKRESTDTQYF. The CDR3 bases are TGTGCCAGCAGCTTGAAGCGGGAGAGCACAGATACGCAGTATTTT.

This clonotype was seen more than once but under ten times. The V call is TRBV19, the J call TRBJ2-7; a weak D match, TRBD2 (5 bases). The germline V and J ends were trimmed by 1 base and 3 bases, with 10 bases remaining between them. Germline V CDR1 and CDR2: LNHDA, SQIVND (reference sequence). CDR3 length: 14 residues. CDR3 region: CASSIADGNYEQYF. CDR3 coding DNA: TGTGCCAGTAGTATAGCGGACGGGAACTACGAGCAGTACTTC.

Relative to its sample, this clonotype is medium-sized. The CDR3 here is CSVYSPPHQETQYF. The CDR3, as DNA: TGCAGCGTTTATAGCCCACCCCACCAAGAGACCCAGTACTTC. V and J are TRBV29-1 and TRBJ2-5; D not resolved. CDR3 length: 14 residues. With 5 bases removed from V and 0 bases from J, the gap between germline ends came to 13 bases. Looked up from germline, CDR1 is SQVTM and CDR2 is ANQGSEA.

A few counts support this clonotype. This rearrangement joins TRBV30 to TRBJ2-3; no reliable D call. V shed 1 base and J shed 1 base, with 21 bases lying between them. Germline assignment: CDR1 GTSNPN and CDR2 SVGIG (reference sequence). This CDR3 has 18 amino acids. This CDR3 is CAWSAQTRQGLRTDTQYF. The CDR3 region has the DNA TGTGCCTGGAGTGCCCAAACGCGACAAGGGCTTCGCACAGATACGCAGTATTTT.

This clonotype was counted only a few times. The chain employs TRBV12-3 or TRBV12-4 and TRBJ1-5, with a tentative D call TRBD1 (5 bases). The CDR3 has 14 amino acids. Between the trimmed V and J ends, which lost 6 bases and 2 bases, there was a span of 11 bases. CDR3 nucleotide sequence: TGTGCCAGCAGCGCCTGGGGGGGCAATCAGCCCCAGCATTTT. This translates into CASSAWGGNQPQHF.

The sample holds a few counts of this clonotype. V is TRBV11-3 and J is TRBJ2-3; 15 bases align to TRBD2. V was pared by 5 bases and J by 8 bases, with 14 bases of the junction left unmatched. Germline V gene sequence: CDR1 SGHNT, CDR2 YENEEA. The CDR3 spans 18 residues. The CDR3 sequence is CASSTRTSGGASGGTQYF. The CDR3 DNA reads TGTGCCAGCAGCACCCGGACTAGCGGGGGGGCCAGCGGAGGTACGCAGTATTTT.

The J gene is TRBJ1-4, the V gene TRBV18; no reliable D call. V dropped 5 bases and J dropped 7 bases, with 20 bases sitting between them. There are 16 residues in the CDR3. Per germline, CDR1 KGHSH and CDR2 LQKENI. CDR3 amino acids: CASSGNTGTAGEKLFF. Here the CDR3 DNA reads TGTGCCAGCTCAGGGAATACGGGAACAGCCGGTGAAAAACTGTTTTTT. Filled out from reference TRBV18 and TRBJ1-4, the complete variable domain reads NAGVMQNPRHLVRRRGQEARLRCSPMKGHSHVYWYRQLPEEGLKFMVYLQKENIIDESGMPKERFSAEFPKEGPSILRIQQVVRGDSAAYFCASSGNTGTAGEKLFFGSGTQLSVL.

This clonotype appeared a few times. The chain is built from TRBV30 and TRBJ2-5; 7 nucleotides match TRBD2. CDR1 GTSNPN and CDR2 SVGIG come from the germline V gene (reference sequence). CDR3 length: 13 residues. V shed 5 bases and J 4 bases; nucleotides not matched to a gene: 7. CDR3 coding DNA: TGTGCCTGGGGGGAGGGCAGTCTAGAGACCCAGTACTTC. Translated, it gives CAWGEGSLETQYF.

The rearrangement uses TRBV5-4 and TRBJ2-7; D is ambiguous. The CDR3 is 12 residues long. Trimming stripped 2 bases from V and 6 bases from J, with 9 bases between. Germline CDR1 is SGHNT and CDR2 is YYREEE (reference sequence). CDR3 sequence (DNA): TGTGCCAGCAGCTTCGACAACCTCGAGCAGTACTTC. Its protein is CASSFDNLEQYF.

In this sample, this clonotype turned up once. CDR3 protein: CASSPAGARGTDTQYF. CDR3 in DNA: TGTGCCAGCAGCCCCGCTGGGGCGCGGGGAACAGATACGCAGTATTTT. The V call is TRBV7-9, the J call TRBJ2-3; possible D gene TRBD2, 6 bases. With 5 bases removed from V and 3 bases from J, the gap between germline ends came to 18 bases. Germline CDR1 is SEHNR and CDR2 is FQNEAQ (reference sequence). The CDR3 has 16 residues.

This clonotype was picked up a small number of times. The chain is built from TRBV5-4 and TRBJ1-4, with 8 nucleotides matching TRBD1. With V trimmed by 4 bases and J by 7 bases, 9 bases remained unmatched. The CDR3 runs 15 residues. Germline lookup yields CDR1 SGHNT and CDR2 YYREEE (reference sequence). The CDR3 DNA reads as TGTGCCAGCAGCATCGACAGGGGTGCCCTTGAAAAACTGTTTTTT. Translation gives CASSIDRGALEKLFF. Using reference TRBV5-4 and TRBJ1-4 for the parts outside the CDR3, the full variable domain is ETGVTQSPTHLIKTRGQQVTLRCSSQSGHNTVSWYQQALGQGPQFIFQYYREEENGRGNFPPRFSGLQFPNYSSELNVNALELDDSALYLCASSIDRGALEKLFFGSGTQLSVL.